The subject of this entry is one T cell receptor beta chain. These data originate in a study of technical replicates of blood from several donors. The CDR3 is 19 residues long. Germline CDR1 MNHEY, CDR2 SMNVEV (reference sequence). Trimming removed 4 bases from V and 0 bases from J; junction bases left unmatched: 11. Only in-frame clones appear in the TCRdb table, and some are missing; sequencing was by immunoSEQ multiplex PCR. Of over 80,000 clones detected, approximately 96% appear once; the ten largest clones hold about 0.35%. What was sequenced was T cells isolated from PBMCs. The genes are TRBV27 and TRBJ2-6; 8 positions match TRBD1. The receptor was derived from a human donor in good health. CDR3 in amino acids: CASSSFSGQGLSGANVLTF. DNA for the CDR3: TGTGCCAGCAGTTCGTTCTCCGGACAGGGACTCTCTGGGGCCAACGTCCTGACTTTC.